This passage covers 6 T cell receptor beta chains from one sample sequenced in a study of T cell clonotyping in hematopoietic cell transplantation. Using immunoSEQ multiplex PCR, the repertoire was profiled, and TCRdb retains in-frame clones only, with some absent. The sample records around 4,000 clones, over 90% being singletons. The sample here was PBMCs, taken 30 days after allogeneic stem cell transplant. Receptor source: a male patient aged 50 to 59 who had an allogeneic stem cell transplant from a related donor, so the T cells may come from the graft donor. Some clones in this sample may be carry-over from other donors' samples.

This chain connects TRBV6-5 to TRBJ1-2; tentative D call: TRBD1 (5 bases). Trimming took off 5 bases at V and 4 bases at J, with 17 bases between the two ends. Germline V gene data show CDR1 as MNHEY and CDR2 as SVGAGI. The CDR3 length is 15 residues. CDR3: CASSPLEGAVYGYTF. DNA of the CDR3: TGTGCCAGCAGTCCCTTAGAAGGGGCCGTCTATGGCTACACCTTC.

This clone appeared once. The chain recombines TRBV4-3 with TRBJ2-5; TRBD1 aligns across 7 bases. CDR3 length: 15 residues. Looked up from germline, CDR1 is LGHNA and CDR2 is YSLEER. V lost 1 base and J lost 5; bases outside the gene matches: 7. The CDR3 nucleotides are TGCGCCAGCAGCCAAGGGGCAGGGGGTTATGAGACCCAGTACTTC. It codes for CASSQGAGGYETQYF.

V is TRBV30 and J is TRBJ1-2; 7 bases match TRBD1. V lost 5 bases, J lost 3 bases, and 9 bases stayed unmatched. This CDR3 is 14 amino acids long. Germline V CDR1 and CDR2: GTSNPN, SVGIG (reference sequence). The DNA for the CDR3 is TGTGCCTGGGGGGATAGGGGGCCGGACTATGGCTACACCTTC. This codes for CAWGDRGPDYGYTF.

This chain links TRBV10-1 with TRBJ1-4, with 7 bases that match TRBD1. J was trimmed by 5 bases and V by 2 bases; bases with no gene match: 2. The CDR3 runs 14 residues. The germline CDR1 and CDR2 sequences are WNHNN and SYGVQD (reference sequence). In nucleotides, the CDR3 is TGCGCCAGCAGTGAGGGGACAGTGAATGAAAAACTGTTTTTT. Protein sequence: CASSEGTVNEKLFF.

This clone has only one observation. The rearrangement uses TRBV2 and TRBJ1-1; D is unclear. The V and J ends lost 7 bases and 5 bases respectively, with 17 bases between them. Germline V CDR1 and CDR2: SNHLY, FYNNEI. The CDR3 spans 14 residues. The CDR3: CASTLLGEGTEAFF. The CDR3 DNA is TGTGCCAGCACCCTCCTCGGGGAGGGTACTGAAGCTTTCTTT.

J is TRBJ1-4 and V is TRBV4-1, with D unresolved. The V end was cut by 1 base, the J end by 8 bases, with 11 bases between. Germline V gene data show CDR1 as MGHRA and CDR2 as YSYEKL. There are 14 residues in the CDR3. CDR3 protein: CASSQVARGEKLFF. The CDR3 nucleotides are TGCGCCAGCAGCCAAGTTGCCCGAGGGGAAAAACTGTTTTTT.